This entry concerns a single TCR beta chain. This sample was included in a study of regulatory T cells in long-lasting Graves disease. Sample time point: persistent/refractory GD, antithyroid drugs over 5 years with positive TRAb. From RNA extracted from PBMCs, the TCR library was made. Relying on iRepertoire HTBI primers and Arm-PCR of CDR3 regions, the team built TCR beta libraries. Via MiXCR, TCRdb re-called the multiplex PCR reads, giving one row per CDR3 protein. The sample lists under 500,000 distinct CDR3 sequences, roughly 20% occurring once. This CDR3 has 13 residues. The germline gives CDR1 SGHTA, CDR2 FQGNSA. Trimming stripped 2 bases from V and 4 bases from J, with 7 bases between.

The chain uses TRBV7-2 and TRBJ2-3; unclear D gene. This clonotype was obtained from a female donor with Graves disease. This material consisted of peripheral blood mononuclear cells (PBMCs), taken when the disease was refractory, from a patient treated with antithyroid drugs. The CDR3 DNA is TGTGCCAGCAGCTTACCCCCCGCAGATACGCAGTATTTT. It codes for CASSLPPADTQYF.